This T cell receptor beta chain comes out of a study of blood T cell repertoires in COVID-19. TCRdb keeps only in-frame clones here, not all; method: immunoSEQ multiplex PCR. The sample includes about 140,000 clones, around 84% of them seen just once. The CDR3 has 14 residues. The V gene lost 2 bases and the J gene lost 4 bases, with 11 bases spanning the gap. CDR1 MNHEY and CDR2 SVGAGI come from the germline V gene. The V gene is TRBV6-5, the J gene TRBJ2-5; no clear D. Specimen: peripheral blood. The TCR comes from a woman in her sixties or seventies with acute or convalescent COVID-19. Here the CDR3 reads CASSYQRHPETQYF. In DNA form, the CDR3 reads TGTGCCAGCAGTTACCAGAGGCATCCAGAGACCCAGTACTTC.